This is a list of T cell receptor beta chains from one sample in a study of cytomegalovirus exposure and HLA in healthy donors. Repertoires were generated with immunoSEQ multiplex PCR, while TCRdb's copy carries only in-frame clones and drops some. The data hold about 150,000 clones, with 65% to 80% observed a single time. Sequenced input: PBMCs. Receptors were obtained from a woman aged 35 to 49 in good health and CMV-seronegative. The CDR3 runs from the conserved cysteine through the conserved F or W. A D gene is named only where the DNA matches it firmly. Rows give clone size only sometimes, using once, few, many, or a class for an expanded clone.

cdr3_nt | cdr3_aa | clone_size | j_call | d_call | v_call
TGTGCCAGCAGTTTACCAGGGAACTATGGCTACACCTTC | CASSLPGNYGYTF | . | TRBJ1-2 | . | TRBV28
TGTGCCAGCGGGGCCGGGCAGGGAGGATCAGATACGCAGTATTTT | CASGAGQGGSDTQYF | . | TRBJ2-3 | . | TRBV6-1
TGTGCCAGCAGCATCTTACAAGAGACCCAGTACTTC | CASSILQETQYF | few | TRBJ2-5 | . | TRBV7-8
TGTGCCAGCACCCCGCGGCCAGGGTGGGACGAGCAGTACTTC | CASTPRPGWDEQYF | . | TRBJ2-7 | . | TRBV2
TGTGCCGAGGGGAGGGGCACTGAAGCTTTCTTT | CAEGRGTEAFF | few | TRBJ1-1 | . | TRBV2
TGCGCCAGCAGCCGCACGAGGGAGACGCAGTATTTT | CASSRTRETQYF | once | TRBJ2-3 | . | TRBV5-1
TGCGCCAGCAGCCGAGGGGGCCTAAACACTGAAGCTTTCTTT | CASSRGGLNTEAFF | . | TRBJ1-1 | TRBD1 | TRBV5-1
TGTGCCAGCCTTTCATTTCAGAGGAATGAGCAGTTCTTC | CASLSFQRNEQFF | . | TRBJ2-1 | . | TRBV6-5
TGCGCCAGCAGCTTGGGGGGCGTTTCTAACTATGGCTACACCTTC | CASSLGGVSNYGYTF | . | TRBJ1-2 | . | TRBV5-1
TGTGCCAGCAGTTTCAGCGGGGGGGCTTACAATGAGCAGTTCTTC | CASSFSGGAYNEQFF | once | TRBJ2-1 | TRBD2 | TRBV27
TGCGCCAGCAGTAGCTCAGATACGCAGTATTTT | CASSSSDTQYF | . | TRBJ2-3 | . | TRBV10-2
TGTGCCAGCAGACTCGGACAGGCTGGAAACACCATATATTTT | CASRLGQAGNTIYF | . | TRBJ1-3 | TRBD1 | TRBV6-6
TGTGCCAGCAGCGGGCAGACGCAAGAGACCCAGTACTTC | CASSGQTQETQYF | . | TRBJ2-5 | . | TRBV11-2
TGCGCCAGCAGCCAAGACGGGTACACTGAAGCTTTCTTT | CASSQDGYTEAFF | . | TRBJ1-1 | . | TRBV4-1
TGTGCCAGCAGCCCGGCTAGCGGGGTCACAGATACGCAGTATTTT | CASSPASGVTDTQYF | once | TRBJ2-3 | TRBD2 | TRBV5-4
TGTGCCGGGCTTGGGCTCCCTTTGCAAGAGACCCAGTACTTC | CAGLGLPLQETQYF | . | TRBJ2-5 | . | TRBV6-5
TGCGCCAGCAGCTTAGGGAGCTGGAACACTGAAGCTTTCTTT | CASSLGSWNTEAFF | once | TRBJ1-1 | . | TRBV5-1
TGTGCCAGCAACGCTAGAATTGAGCAGTTCTTC | CASNARIEQFF | . | TRBJ2-1 | . | TRBV13
TGCGCCAGCAGACAGAACACCGGGGAGCTGTTTTTT | CASRQNTGELFF | few | TRBJ2-2 | . | TRBV5-1
TGTGCCAGCAGTGAGCCTAGCGGTATCACAGATACGCAGTATTTT | CASSEPSGITDTQYF | . | TRBJ2-3 | TRBD2 | TRBV6-1
TGTGCCAGCAGTCTGGGACAGGGGACTAATGGCTACACCTTC | CASSLGQGTNGYTF | . | TRBJ1-2 | TRBD1 | TRBV6-6
TGTGCCAGCAGCTTGGACACGGGGGGGGCTAATGAAAAACTGTTTTTT | CASSLDTGGANEKLFF | . | TRBJ1-4 | . | TRBV11-3
TGTGCCAGCAGTGAACAGGCGAGCTCCTACAATGAGCAGTTCTTC | CASSEQASSYNEQFF | . | TRBJ2-1 | . | TRBV6-1
TGTGCCAGCAGCGAGACGATTCCGGGACTAGCGCAGACCAATGAGCAGTTCTTC | CASSETIPGLAQTNEQFF | . | TRBJ2-1 | TRBD2 | TRBV9
TGTGCCAGCAGGGAAGGGGCGGGAGGGCCCTACAATGAGCAGTTCTTC | CASREGAGGPYNEQFF | . | TRBJ2-1 | TRBD2 | TRBV6-1
TGCGCCAGCAGCTCCGGAAGTTTAGGAGTTAATGAAAAACTGTTTTTT | CASSSGSLGVNEKLFF | . | TRBJ1-4 | . | TRBV5-1
TGTGCCAGCAGTTCGACTCTCCTGGAGGGCTACACCTTC | CASSSTLLEGYTF | . | TRBJ1-2 | . | TRBV28
TGCGCCAGCAGCTCACAGGGATATACAAACACTGAAGCTTTCTTT | CASSSQGYTNTEAFF | . | TRBJ1-1 | . | TRBV5-1
TGTGCCAGCAGCTTTCAAGGGACAGCTTTCACAGATACGCAGTATTTT | CASSFQGTAFTDTQYF | . | TRBJ2-3 | TRBD1 | TRBV11-3
TGTGCCAGCAGTCTACGGGGATTTAACTTTGATGAGCAGTTCTTC | CASSLRGFNFDEQFF | . | TRBJ2-1 | . | TRBV6-5
TGTGCCAGCAGTTCCCTCTTTGCGGCTAATGAAAAACTGTTTTTT | CASSSLFAANEKLFF | . | TRBJ1-4 | . | TRBV6-5
TGTGCCAGCAGCTTACAGGGGAACACTGAAGCTTTCTTT | CASSLQGNTEAFF | . | TRBJ1-1 | . | TRBV13
TGTGCCAGCAGTTTACAGTCCTCAGGCACAGATACGCAGTATTTT | CASSLQSSGTDTQYF | . | TRBJ2-3 | . | TRBV27
TGTGCCAGCAGTTACTCGGAGGGATACTATAATTCACCCCTCCACTTT | CASSYSEGYYNSPLHF | . | TRBJ1-6 | . | TRBV6-5
TGTGCCAGCAGTTTGACAGGGGCCCTCCATCAGCCCCAGCATTTT | CASSLTGALHQPQHF | . | TRBJ1-5 | TRBD1 | TRBV28
TGTGCCAGCAGTGAGAGGGTGGTCGGTAGCTCCTATAATTCACCCCTCCACTTT | CASSERVVGSSYNSPLHF | once | TRBJ1-6 | . | TRBV6-1
TGTGCCAGCAGCCGGGACAGGGAGAATGGCTACACCTTC | CASSRDRENGYTF | . | TRBJ1-2 | TRBD1 | TRBV7-2
TGTGCCAGCAGTCGTCAAGGGGGGGCAGATACGCAGTATTTT | CASSRQGGADTQYF | . | TRBJ2-3 | . | TRBV6-4
TGTTCCAGCAGCTGGGGGGGGGATCAGCCCCAGCATTTT | CSSSWGGDQPQHF | . | TRBJ1-5 | . | TRBV7-9
TGTGCCAGCAAGACACCCCGGGACAAGGAAAAACTGTTTTTT | CASKTPRDKEKLFF | . | TRBJ1-4 | . | TRBV6-6
TGCGCCAGCCGACAGGGTCAACAGAGCAATCAGCCCCAGCATTTT | CASRQGQQSNQPQHF | . | TRBJ1-5 | TRBD1 | TRBV5-1